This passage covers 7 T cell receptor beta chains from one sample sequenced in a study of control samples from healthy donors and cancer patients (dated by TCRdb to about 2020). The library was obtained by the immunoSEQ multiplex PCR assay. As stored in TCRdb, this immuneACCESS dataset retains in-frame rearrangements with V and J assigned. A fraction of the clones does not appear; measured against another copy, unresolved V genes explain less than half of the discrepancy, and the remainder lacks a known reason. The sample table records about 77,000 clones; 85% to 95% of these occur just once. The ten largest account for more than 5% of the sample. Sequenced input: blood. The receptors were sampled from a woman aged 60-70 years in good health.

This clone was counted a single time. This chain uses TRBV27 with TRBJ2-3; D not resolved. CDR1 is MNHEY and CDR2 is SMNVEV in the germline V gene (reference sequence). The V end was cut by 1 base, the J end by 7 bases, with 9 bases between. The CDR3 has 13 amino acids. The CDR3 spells CASSLFASYTQYF. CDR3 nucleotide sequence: TGTGCCAGCAGTTTATTTGCCAGCTATACGCAGTATTTT.

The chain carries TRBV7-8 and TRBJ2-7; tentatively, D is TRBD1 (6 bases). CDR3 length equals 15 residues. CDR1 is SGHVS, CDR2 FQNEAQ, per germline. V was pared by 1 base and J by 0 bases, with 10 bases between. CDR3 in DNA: TGTGCCAGCAGCTTAGAGACAGGTAGCTCCTACGAGCAGTACTTC. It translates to CASSLETGSSYEQYF. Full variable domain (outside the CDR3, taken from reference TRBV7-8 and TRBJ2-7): GAGVSQSPRYKVAKRGQDVALRCDPISGHVSLFWYQQALGQGPEFLTYFQNEAQLDKSGLPSDRFFAERPEGSVSTLKIQRTQQEDSAVYLCASSLETGSSYEQYFGPGTRLTVT.

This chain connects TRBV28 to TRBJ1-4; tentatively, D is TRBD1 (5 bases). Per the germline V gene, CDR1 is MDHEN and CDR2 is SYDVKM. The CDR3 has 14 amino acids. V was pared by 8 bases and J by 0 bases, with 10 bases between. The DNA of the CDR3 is TGTGCCAGCTCGGGACGGTCAACTAATGAAAAACTGTTTTTT. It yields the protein CASSGRSTNEKLFF.

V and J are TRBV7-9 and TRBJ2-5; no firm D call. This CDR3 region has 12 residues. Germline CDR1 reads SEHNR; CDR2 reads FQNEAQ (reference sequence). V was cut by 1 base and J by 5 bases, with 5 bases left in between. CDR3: CASSLVSETQYF. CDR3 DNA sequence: TGTGCCAGCAGCTTAGTTTCCGAGACCCAGTACTTC.

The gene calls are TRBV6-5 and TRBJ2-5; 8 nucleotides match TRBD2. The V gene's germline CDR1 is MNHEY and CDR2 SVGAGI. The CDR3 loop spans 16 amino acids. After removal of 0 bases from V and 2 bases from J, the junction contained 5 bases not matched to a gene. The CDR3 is CASSYSITSGQETQYF. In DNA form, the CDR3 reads TGTGCCAGCAGTTACTCGATAACTAGCGGACAAGAGACCCAGTACTTC.

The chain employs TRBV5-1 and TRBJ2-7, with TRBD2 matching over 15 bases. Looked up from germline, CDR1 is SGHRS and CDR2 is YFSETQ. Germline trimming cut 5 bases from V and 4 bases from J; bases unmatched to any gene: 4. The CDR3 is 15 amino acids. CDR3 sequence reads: CASSGTSGRSYEQYF. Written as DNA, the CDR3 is TGCGCCAGCAGTGGGACTAGCGGGAGGTCGTACGAGCAGTACTTC. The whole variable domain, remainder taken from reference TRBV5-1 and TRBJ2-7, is KAGVTQTPRYLIKTRGQQVTLSCSPISGHRSVSWYQQTPGQGLQFLFEYFSETQRNKGNFPGRFSGRQFSNSRSEMNVSTLELGDSALYLCASSGTSGRSYEQYFGPGTRLTVT.

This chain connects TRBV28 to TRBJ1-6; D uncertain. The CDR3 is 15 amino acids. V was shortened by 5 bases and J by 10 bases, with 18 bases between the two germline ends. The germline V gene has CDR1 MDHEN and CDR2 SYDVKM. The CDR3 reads CASSLAFGKRSPLHF. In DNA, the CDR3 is TGTGCCAGCAGTCTCGCCTTCGGGAAACGGTCACCCCTCCACTTT.